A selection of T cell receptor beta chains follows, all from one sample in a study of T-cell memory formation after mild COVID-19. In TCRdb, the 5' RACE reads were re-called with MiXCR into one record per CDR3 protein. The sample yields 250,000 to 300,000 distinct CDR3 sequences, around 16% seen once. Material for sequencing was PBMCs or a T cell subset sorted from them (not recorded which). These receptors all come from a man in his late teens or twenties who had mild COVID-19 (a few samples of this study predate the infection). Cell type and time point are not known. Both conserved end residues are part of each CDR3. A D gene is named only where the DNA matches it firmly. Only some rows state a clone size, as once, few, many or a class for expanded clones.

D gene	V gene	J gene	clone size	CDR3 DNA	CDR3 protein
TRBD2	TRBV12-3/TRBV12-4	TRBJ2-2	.	TGTGCCAGCAGGACTAGCGGGGGACCGGCCGGGGAGCTGTTTTTT	CASRTSGGPAGELFF
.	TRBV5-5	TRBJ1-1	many	TGTGCCAGCAGCCCCTACGGTAGCATACTGAACACTGAAGCTTTCTTT	CASSPYGSILNTEAFF
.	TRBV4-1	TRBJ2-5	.	TGCGCCAGCAGCCAAGGGGTCAGGTCGGGACAAGAGACCCAGTACTTC	CASSQGVRSGQETQYF
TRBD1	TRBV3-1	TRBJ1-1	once	TGTGCCAGCAGCCAAAGCGCAGGGGGGATCACTGAAGCTTTCTTT	CASSQSAGGITEAFF
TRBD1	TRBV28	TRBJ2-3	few	TGTGCCAGCAGTCCGCACGGGACAGGGGATTCGGATACGCAGTATTTT	CASSPHGTGDSDTQYF
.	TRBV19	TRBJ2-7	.	TGTGCCAGTAGTATTTGGACGGGTACCTACGAGCAGTACTTC	CASSIWTGTYEQYF
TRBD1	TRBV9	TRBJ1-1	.	TGTGCCAGCACCCCAGGGGGGGGCAACACTGAAGCTTTCTTT	CASTPGGGNTEAFF
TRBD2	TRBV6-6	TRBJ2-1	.	TGTGCCAGCAGTTCCGGACTAGCGGGGGGGCTTCTCCTTGTCGATGAGCAGTTCTTC	CASSSGLAGGLLLVDEQFF
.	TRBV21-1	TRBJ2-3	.	TGTGCCAGCAGTAAGGTACCCTCAGGGCAGGCTACAGATACGCAGTATTTT	CASSKVPSGQATDTQYF
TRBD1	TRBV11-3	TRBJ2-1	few	TGTGCCAGCAGCCTCCAGGGGGCCCAGTACAATGAGCAGTTCTTC	CASSLQGAQYNEQFF
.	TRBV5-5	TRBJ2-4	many	TGTGCCAGCAGCGCTTCCCCGGGACATCGGGGTCACATTCAGTACTTC	CASSASPGHRGHIQYF
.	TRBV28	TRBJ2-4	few	TGTGCCAGCAGTTTAGTCGGGTTAGCCAAAAACATTCAGTACTTC	CASSLVGLAKNIQYF
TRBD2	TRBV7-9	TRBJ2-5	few	TGTGCCAGCAGCTTAGGCGTAGCGGGGGAGACCCAGTACTTC	CASSLGVAGETQYF
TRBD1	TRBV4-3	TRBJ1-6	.	TGCGCCAGCAGCCAAGAAATGGGACAGGGGGCATCACCCCTCCACTTT	CASSQEMGQGASPLHF
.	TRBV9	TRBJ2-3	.	TGTGCCAGCAGCGGAAGCTACCGGGGCACAGATACGCAGTATTTT	CASSGSYRGTDTQYF
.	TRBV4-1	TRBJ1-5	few	TGCGCCAGCAGCCCCGGACAAATCAATCAGCCCCAGCATTTT	CASSPGQINQPQHF
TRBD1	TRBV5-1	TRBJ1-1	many	TGCGCCAGCTATCCCTACCCGGACAGGGCAAACACTGAAGCTTTCTTT	CASYPYPDRANTEAFF
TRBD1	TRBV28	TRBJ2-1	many	TGTGCCAGCAGTCCGCCTCGGGACAGCCACAACAATGAGCAGTTCTTC	CASSPPRDSHNNEQFF
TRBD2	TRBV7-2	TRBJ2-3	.	TGTGCCAGCAGCCCTTGGTCGGGGGGGCTGACAGATACGCAGTATTTT	CASSPWSGGLTDTQYF
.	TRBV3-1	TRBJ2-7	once	TGTGCCAGCAGCCCAACAGCGTTGAGGGAGCAGTACTTC	CASSPTALREQYF
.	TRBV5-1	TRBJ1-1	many	TGCGCCAGCAGCTTGAATGCGGATACTGAAGCTTTCTTT	CASSLNADTEAFF
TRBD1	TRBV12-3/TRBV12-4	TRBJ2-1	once	TGTGCCAGCAGCCGGGACAGGGCCGGTGTTGAGCAGTTCTTC	CASSRDRAGVEQFF
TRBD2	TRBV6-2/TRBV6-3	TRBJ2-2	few	TGTGCCAGCAGTCAGCACTCTAGCGGGGGGCGTACCGGGGAGCTGTTTTTT	CASSQHSSGGRTGELFF
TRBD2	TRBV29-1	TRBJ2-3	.	TGCAGCGTTGTGGCCCTAGCGGGGGAACCCACAGATACGCAGTATTTT	CSVVALAGEPTDTQYF
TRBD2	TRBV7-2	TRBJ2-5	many	TGTGCCAGCTCTCGGGGGGGCCAAGAGACCCAGTACTTC	CASSRGGQETQYF
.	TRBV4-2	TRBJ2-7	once	TGTGCCAGCAGCCAAGAGTTTGTAGGCTACGAGCAGTACTTC	CASSQEFVGYEQYF
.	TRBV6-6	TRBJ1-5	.	TGTGCCAGCAGTTACTCGGCGGGGGGGCCCCAGCATTTT	CASSYSAGGPQHF
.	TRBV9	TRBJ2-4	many	TGTGCCAGCAGCGAACAGGCGGGCCAAGCCAAAAACATTCAGTACTTC	CASSEQAGQAKNIQYF
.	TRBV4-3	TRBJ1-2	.	TGCGCCAGCAGCCAAGGAAACAGCCTGGGGAACTATGGCTACACCTTC	CASSQGNSLGNYGYTF
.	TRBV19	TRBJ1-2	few	TGTGCCAGTAGTGTCGACTCCTATGGCTACACCTTC	CASSVDSYGYTF
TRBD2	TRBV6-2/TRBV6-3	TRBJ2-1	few	TGTGCCAGCAGTTTCTCCTTAGCGGGGGGGTCAAATGAGCAGTTCTTC	CASSFSLAGGSNEQFF
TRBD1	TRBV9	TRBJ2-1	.	TGTGCCAGCAGCGTCGGCGGGACAGGGGATGAGTTCTTC	CASSVGGTGDEFF
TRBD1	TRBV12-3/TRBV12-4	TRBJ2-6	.	TGTGCCAGCAGTTTGACAGGGGGCGATGCCTCTGGGGCCAACGTCCTGACTTTC	CASSLTGGDASGANVLTF
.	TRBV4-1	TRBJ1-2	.	TGCGCCAGCAGCCAAGAGAGAGGATGGAACTATGGCTACACCTTC	CASSQERGWNYGYTF